In this sample, the clone carrying this T cell receptor (beta chain) turned up a few times. Its target is not known. This sample is drawn from a study of T cell repertoires in cytomegalovirus infection. The overall study: Use of recently identified HLA-C-restricted and well-studied HLA-B-restricted CMV epitopes was part of the study. Study-wide findings and caveats: In two of eight donors, the top clonotype was HLA-C-restricted CMV-specific.

CDR3 length equals 16 residues. The germline CDR1 and CDR2 sequences are SGHVS and FNYEAQ. With V trimmed by 6 bases and J by 7 bases, 17 bases remained unmatched. TCRdb independently ran MiXCR on the reads; one entry per CDR3 protein. The data show around 770,000 distinct CDR3 sequences, with just under 30% seen just once and about 12% held by the top ten. The clonotype comes from a human donor in good health (CMV status not recorded). Some clones in this sample may be carry-over from other donors' samples. The material sequenced was cultured CD8+ T cells from PBMCs, taken from culture after CMV antigen stimulation. The V gene is TRBV7-6, the J gene TRBJ1-1; 7 bases agree with TRBD1. The CDR3: CASRGRVTGEVGEAFF. The CDR3 nucleotides read TGTGCCAGCAGGGGGCGGGTTACAGGGGAGGTGGGTGAAGCTTTCTTT.